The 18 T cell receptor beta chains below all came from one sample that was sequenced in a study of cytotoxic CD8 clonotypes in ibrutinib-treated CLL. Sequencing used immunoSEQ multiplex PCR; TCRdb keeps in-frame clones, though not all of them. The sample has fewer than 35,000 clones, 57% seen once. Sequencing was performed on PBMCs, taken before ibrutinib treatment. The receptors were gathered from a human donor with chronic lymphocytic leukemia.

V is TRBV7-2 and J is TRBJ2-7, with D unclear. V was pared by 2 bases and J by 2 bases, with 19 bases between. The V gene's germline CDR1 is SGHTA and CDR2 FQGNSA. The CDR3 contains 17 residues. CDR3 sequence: CASSLTSGGIPPYEQYF. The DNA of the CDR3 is TGTGCCAGCAGCTTAACTTCCGGCGGTATCCCCCCCTACGAGCAGTACTTC.

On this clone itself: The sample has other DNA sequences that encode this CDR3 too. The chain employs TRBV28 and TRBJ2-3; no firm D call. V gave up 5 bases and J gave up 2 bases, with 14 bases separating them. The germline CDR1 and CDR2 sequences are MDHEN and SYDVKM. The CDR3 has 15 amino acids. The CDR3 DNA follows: TGTGCCAGCAGTCCCCCTAGTGGGATCACAGATACGCAGTATTTT. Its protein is CASSPPSGITDTQYF. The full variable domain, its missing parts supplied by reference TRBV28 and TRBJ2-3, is DVKVTQSSRYLVKRTGEKVFLECVQDMDHENMFWYRQDPGLGLRLIYFSYDVKMKEKGDIPEGYSVSREKKERFSLILESASTNQTSMYLCASSPPSGITDTQYFGPGTRLTVL.

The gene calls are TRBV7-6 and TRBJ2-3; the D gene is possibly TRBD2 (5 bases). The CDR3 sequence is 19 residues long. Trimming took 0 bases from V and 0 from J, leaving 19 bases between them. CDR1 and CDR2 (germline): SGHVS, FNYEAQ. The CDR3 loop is CASSLAFTGWGTSTDTQYF. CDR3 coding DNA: TGTGCCAGCAGCTTAGCCTTCACGGGGTGGGGAACTAGCACAGATACGCAGTATTTT.

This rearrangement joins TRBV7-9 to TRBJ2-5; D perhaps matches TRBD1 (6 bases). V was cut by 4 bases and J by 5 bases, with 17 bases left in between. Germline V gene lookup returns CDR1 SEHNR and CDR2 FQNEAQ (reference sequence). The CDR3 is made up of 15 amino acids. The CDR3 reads CASSYRLPQGETQYF. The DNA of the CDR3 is TGTGCCAGCAGCTACCGACTCCCCCAGGGGGAGACCCAGTACTTC.

CDR3 amino acids: CASSLGVTEAFF. For the CDR3, the DNA is TGTGCCAGCAGCTTGGGGGTCACTGAAGCTTTCTTT. The rearrangement joins TRBV5-6 to TRBJ1-1; D uncertain. Trimming left V 0 bases short and J 4 bases short, with 4 bases between. In germline, CDR1 is SGHDT, CDR2 YYEEEE. This CDR3 spans 12 amino acids.

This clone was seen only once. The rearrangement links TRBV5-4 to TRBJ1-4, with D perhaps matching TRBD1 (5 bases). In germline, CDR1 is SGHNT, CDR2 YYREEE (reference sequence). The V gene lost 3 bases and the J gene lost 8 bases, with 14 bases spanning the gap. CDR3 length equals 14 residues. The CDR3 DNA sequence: TGTGCCAGCAGCTCAGGGTTGGTAGGGGAAAAACTGTTTTTT. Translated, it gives CASSSGLVGEKLFF.

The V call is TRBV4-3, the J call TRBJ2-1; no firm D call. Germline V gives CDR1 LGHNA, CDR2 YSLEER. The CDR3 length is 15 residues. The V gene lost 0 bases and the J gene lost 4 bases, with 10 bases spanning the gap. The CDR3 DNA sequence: TGCGCCAGCAGCCAAGAATACCAGGATTACAATGAGCAGTTCTTC. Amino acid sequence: CASSQEYQDYNEQFF.

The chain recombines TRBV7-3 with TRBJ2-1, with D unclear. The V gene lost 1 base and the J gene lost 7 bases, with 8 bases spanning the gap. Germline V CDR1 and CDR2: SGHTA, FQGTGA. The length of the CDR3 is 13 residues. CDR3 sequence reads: CASSLIRENEQFF. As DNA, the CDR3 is TGTGCCAGCAGCTTAATTCGAGAGAATGAGCAGTTCTTC.

CDR3 protein: CASSESRGISEAFF. CDR3 coding DNA: TGCGCCAGCAGTGAGTCGAGGGGAATCTCTGAAGCTTTCTTT. The V and J genes are TRBV10-2 and TRBJ1-1, with D perhaps TRBD1 (5 bases). Germline loops: CDR1 WSHSY, CDR2 SAAADI. Trimming pared 0 bases from V and 6 bases from J, leaving 11 bases between. The CDR3 consists of 14 residues.

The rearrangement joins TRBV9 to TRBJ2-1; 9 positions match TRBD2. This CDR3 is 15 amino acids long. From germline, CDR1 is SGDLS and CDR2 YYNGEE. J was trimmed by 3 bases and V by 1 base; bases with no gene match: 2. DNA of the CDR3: TGTGCCAGCAGCGTAACTAGCGGGCTCTACAATGAGCAGTTCTTC. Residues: CASSVTSGLYNEQFF.

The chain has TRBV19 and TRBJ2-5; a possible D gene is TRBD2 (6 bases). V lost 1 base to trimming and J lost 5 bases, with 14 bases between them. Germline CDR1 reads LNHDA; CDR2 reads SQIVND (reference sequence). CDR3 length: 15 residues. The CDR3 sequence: CASSIGLGGMETQYF. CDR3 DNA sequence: TGTGCCAGTAGTATAGGGTTGGGCGGGATGGAGACCCAGTACTTC.

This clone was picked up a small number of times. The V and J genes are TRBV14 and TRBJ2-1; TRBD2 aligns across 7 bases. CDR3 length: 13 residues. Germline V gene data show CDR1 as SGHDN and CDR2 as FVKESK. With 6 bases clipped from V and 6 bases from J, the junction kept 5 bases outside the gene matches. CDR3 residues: CASREGLGNEQFF. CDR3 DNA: TGTGCCAGCAGGGAAGGACTAGGCAATGAGCAGTTCTTC.

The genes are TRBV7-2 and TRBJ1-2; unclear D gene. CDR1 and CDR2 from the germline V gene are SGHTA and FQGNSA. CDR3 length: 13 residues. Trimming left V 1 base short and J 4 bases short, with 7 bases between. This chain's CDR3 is CASSLGKGYGYTF. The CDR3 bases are TGTGCCAGCAGCTTAGGGAAAGGCTATGGCTACACCTTC.

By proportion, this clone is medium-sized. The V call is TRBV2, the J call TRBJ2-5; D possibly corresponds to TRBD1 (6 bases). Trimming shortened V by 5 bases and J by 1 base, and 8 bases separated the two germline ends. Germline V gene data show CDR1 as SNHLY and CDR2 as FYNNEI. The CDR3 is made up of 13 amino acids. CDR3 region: CASSFRGQETQYF. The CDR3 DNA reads TGTGCCAGCAGTTTCAGGGGCCAAGAGACCCAGTACTTC.

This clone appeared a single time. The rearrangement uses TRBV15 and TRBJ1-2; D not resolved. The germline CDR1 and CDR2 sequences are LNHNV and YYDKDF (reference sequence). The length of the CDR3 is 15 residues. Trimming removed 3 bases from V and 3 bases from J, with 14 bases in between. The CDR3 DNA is TGTGCCACCAGCAGTAGCAGGTTCTTCCACTATGGCTACACCTTC. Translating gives CATSSSRFFHYGYTF.

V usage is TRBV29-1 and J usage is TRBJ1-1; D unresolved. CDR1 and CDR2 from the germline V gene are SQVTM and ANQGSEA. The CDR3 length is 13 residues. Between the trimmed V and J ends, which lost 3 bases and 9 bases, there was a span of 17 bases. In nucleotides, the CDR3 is TGCAGCGTTGACCCTGGGAGGCGAGGTAAAGCTTTCTTT. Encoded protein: CSVDPGRRGKAFF.

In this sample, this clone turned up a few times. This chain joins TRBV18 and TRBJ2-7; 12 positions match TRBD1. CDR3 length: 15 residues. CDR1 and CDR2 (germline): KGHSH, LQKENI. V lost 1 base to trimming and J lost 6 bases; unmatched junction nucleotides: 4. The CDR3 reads CASSPRDRGPLEQYF. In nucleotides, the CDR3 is TGTGCCAGCTCACCACGGGACAGGGGGCCCCTCGAGCAGTACTTC.

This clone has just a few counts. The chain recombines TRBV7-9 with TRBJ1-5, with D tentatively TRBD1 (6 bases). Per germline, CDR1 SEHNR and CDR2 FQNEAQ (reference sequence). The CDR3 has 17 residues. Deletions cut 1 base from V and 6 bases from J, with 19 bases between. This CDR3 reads CASSLGRAGVRSQPQHF. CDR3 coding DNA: TGTGCCAGCAGCTTAGGTCGTGCAGGGGTTAGAAGTCAGCCCCAGCATTTT. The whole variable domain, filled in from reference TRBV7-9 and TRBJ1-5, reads DTGVSQNPRHKITKRGQNVTFRCDPISEHNRLYWYRQTLGQGPEFLTYFQNEAQLEKSRLLSDRFSAERPKGSFSTLEIQRTEQGDSAMYLCASSLGRAGVRSQPQHFGDGTRLSIL.